The clone carrying this TCR beta chain appeared a single time. Clones were read by immunoSEQ multiplex PCR, and TCRdb kept only the in-frame ones, dropping some. The sample contains about 120,000 clones, around 93% of which appear only once. Trimming cost V 5 bases and J 3 bases; bases outside gene matches: 2. CDR3 length: 14 amino acids. Germline-derived CDR1 and CDR2 are LNHDA and SQIVND (reference sequence). These data come from a study of control samples from healthy donors and cancer patients. The sequence derives from a middle-aged man with head and neck cancer. This sequence joins TRBV19 and TRBJ2-5; TRBD2 aligns across 11 bases. Sample: PBMCs. The CDR3 bases are TGTGCCAGTAGTTCTAGCGGGGGGAAAGAGACCCAGTACTTC. It yields the protein CASSSSGGKETQYF.